The 32 T cell receptor beta chains below were found in one sample sequenced in a study of blood T cell repertoires in COVID-19. TCRdb keeps only in-frame clones here, not all; method: immunoSEQ multiplex PCR. Here the sample spans approximately 240,000 clones, about 90% being singletons. Sequenced: PBMCs or T cells enriched from blood (not recorded which). Receptors originate from a woman aged 18-29 years who had recovered from COVID-19.

The rearrangement joins TRBV27 to TRBJ2-7; 9 bases match TRBD1. CDR3 size: 17 residues. Trimming took 3 bases from V and 2 from J; bases not matched to a gene: 11. CDR1 is MNHEY, CDR2 SMNVEV, per germline (reference sequence). The DNA for the CDR3 is TGTGCCAGCAGTTTTCTTCCCCAGGACAGGGGACCCTACGAGCAGTACTTC. Translation gives CASSFLPQDRGPYEQYF.

This rearrangement joins TRBV18 to TRBJ2-3; TRBD1 matches 8 bases. The length of the CDR3 is 14 residues. Unmatched junction bases numbered 3, after V lost 3 bases and J lost 4 bases. Germline-derived CDR1 and CDR2 are KGHSH and LQKENI. CDR3 in amino acids: CASSPVQGADTQYF. The CDR3 nucleotides read TGTGCCAGCTCACCTGTACAGGGGGCAGATACGCAGTATTTT.

The V gene is TRBV19, the J gene TRBJ2-7; a weak D match, TRBD2 (6 bases). The germline V gene encodes CDR1 LNHDA and CDR2 SQIVND (reference sequence). The CDR3 is 16 residues long. Trimming took off 5 bases at V and 4 bases at J, with 21 bases between the two ends. CDR3 protein: CASSSDTGVLAYEQYF. The CDR3, as DNA: TGTGCCAGTAGTTCCGACACGGGAGTCCTCGCTTACGAGCAGTACTTC.

CDR3 loop: CASSLLSGVETQYF. The CDR3 DNA reads TGTGCCAGCAGTTTATTATCAGGGGTAGAGACCCAGTACTTC. This chain connects TRBV28 to TRBJ2-5; TRBD1 might be the D (6 bases). Germline CDR1 is MDHEN and CDR2 is SYDVKM. The CDR3 extends over 14 amino acids. V shed 1 base and J shed 4 bases, with 10 bases lying between them.

The chain links TRBV2 to TRBJ2-6, with D tentatively TRBD1 (6 bases). CDR1 SNHLY and CDR2 FYNNEI come from the germline V gene. V lost 9 bases, J lost 0 bases, and 15 bases lay in between. The CDR3 has 16 residues. As DNA, the CDR3 is TGTGCCAGTATAAAAACAGGGAGCTCTGGGGCCAACGTCCTGACTTTC. The encoded protein is CASIKTGSSGANVLTF.

In this sample, this clone turned up many times. The rearrangement joins TRBV7-8 to TRBJ1-5; possible D gene TRBD1, 5 bases. Trimming pared 0 bases from V and 2 bases from J, leaving 8 bases between. The CDR3 runs to 15 residues. The germline CDR1 and CDR2 sequences are SGHVS and FQNEAQ. The CDR3 nucleotides read TGTGCCAGCAGCTTAGCGGGGCTGGGCAATCAGCCCCAGCATTTT. This gives the protein CASSLAGLGNQPQHF.

The rearrangement uses TRBV25-1 and TRBJ1-1, with a tentative D call TRBD1 (5 bases). Germline V gene data show CDR1 as MGHDK and CDR2 as SYGVNS. This CDR3 spans 13 amino acids. The V end lost 5 bases, the J end lost 0 bases, and 7 bases lay between the germline ends. The CDR3 sequence is CASSQGLNTEAFF. The CDR3, as DNA: TGTGCCAGCAGTCAGGGATTGAACACTGAAGCTTTCTTT.

Written as DNA, the CDR3 is TGTGCCAGCAGCGTTCTAGCGGGCCAAGAGACCCAGTACTTC. This sequence encodes CASSVLAGQETQYF. The J gene is TRBJ2-5, the V gene TRBV7-8; 8 nucleotides line up with TRBD2. CDR1 and CDR2 (germline): SGHVS, FQNEAQ. The V and J ends lost 5 bases and 1 base, in that order; junction bases with no gene match: 3. The CDR3 totals 14 residues.

The chain couples TRBV15 to TRBJ2-7; 7 bases match TRBD1. V gave up 2 bases and J gave up 4 bases; unmatched junction bases: 8. The germline CDR1 and CDR2 sequences are LNHNV and YYDKDF (reference sequence). The CDR3 sequence is 15 residues long. The CDR3 sequence is CATSRQTGSGYEQYF. CDR3 coding DNA: TGTGCCACCAGCAGACAGACAGGGTCGGGTTACGAGCAGTACTTC.

This rearrangement joins TRBV2 to TRBJ1-6; 10 bases agree with TRBD1. Germline V gene sequence: CDR1 SNHLY, CDR2 FYNNEI. This CDR3 is built from 17 residues. V gave up 4 bases and J gave up 5 bases; unmatched junction bases: 8. This CDR3 reads CASSAWTGGYNNSPLHF. The CDR3 DNA reads as TGTGCCAGCAGTGCCTGGACAGGGGGATACAATAATTCACCCCTCCACTTT.

J is TRBJ1-1 and V is TRBV9, with D perhaps matching TRBD1 (5 bases). This CDR3 spans 15 amino acids. V shed 4 bases and J shed 3 bases, with 16 bases lying between them. CDR1 SGDLS and CDR2 YYNGEE come from the germline V gene. In DNA form, the CDR3 reads TGTGCCAGCAGCACGGATGACAGCACCTACACTGAAGCTTTCTTT. Translation: CASSTDDSTYTEAFF. The full variable domain, its missing parts supplied by reference TRBV9 and TRBJ1-1, is DSGVTQTPKHLITATGQRVTLRCSPRSGDLSVYWYQQSLDQGLQFLIQYYNGEERAKGNILERFSAQQFPDLHSELNLSSLELGDSALYFCASSTDDSTYTEAFFGQGTRLTVV.

In its sample, this clone was seen a few times. The chain employs TRBV12-3 or TRBV12-4 and TRBJ1-1; D is uncertain. The CDR3 is 11 amino acids. Trimming cost V 5 bases and J 7 bases, with 8 bases left between them. CDR3 DNA sequence: TGTGCCAGCAGTATGCCGGGTGAAGCTTTCTTT. This sequence encodes CASSMPGEAFF.

The chain is built from TRBV19 and TRBJ1-5; D is undetermined. The CDR3 contains 10 residues. Germline V gives CDR1 LNHDA, CDR2 SQIVND (reference sequence). V was trimmed by 5 bases and J by 11 bases, leaving 7 bases between them. The CDR3 reads CASSARSQHF. The CDR3 DNA is TGTGCCAGTAGTGCCCGGTCCCAGCATTTT.

The V and J genes are TRBV5-5 and TRBJ1-2; D might be TRBD1 (6 bases). Germline CDR1 is SGHKS and CDR2 is YYEKEE (reference sequence). Trimming pared 0 bases from V and 7 bases from J, leaving 13 bases between. This CDR3 spans 14 amino acids. The CDR3 nucleotides are TGTGCCAGCAGCTTGGAACAGGGTTGGGGTGGCTACACCTTC. Protein: CASSLEQGWGGYTF.

The rearrangement links TRBV4-2 to TRBJ1-2; possible D gene TRBD1, 5 bases. This CDR3 spans 14 amino acids. CDR1 and CDR2 from the germline V gene are LGHNA and YNFKEQ. V lost 3 bases, J lost 6 bases, and 14 bases lay in between. This CDR3 is CASSQPTGRHGYTF. As DNA, the CDR3 is TGTGCCAGCAGCCAGCCCACAGGTCGACATGGCTACACCTTC.

This clone has a single count. The chain couples TRBV9 to TRBJ2-1, with 10 bases identical to TRBD2. Germline CDR1 and CDR2: SGDLS and YYNGEE. The CDR3 is 16 residues long. V lost 0 bases, J lost 9 bases, and 9 bases stayed unmatched. The CDR3 spells CASSVALAGAHSEQFF. In nucleotides, the CDR3 is TGTGCCAGCAGCGTAGCTCTAGCGGGAGCCCATAGTGAGCAGTTCTTC.

This chain connects TRBV7-2 to TRBJ1-2; 8 bases align to TRBD1. The CDR3 sequence is 16 residues long. V lost 5 bases to trimming and J lost 3 bases; unmatched junction nucleotides: 11. CDR1 and CDR2 (germline): SGHTA, FQGNSA. CDR3 protein: CASSPLSRTGHYGYTF. The CDR3 coding sequence is TGTGCCAGCAGCCCCCTAAGTCGGACAGGGCACTATGGCTACACCTTC. The full variable domain, its missing parts supplied by reference TRBV7-2 and TRBJ1-2, is GAGVSQSPSNKVTEKGKDVELRCDPISGHTALYWYRQSLGQGLEFLIYFQGNSAPDKSGLPSDRFSAERTGGSVSTLTIQRTQQEDSAVYLCASSPLSRTGHYGYTFGSGTRLTVV.

This chain joins TRBV28 and TRBJ1-2, with 11 bases identical to TRBD1. Losses at the gene ends were 7 bases for V and 8 bases for J; bases not matched to a gene: 6. This CDR3 comprises 13 residues. Germline CDR1 is MDHEN and CDR2 is SYDVKM. Here the CDR3 reads CASTGQGAQGYTF. The CDR3 DNA sequence: TGTGCCAGCACCGGACAGGGGGCGCAGGGCTACACCTTC.

This clone was seen a single time. This rearrangement joins TRBV5-4 to TRBJ2-3; D call uncertain. V lost 2 bases to trimming and J lost 2 bases, with 12 bases between them. From germline, CDR1 is SGHNT and CDR2 YYREEE (reference sequence). This CDR3 contains 15 residues. The CDR3, as DNA: TGTGCCAGCAGCTTCGGAGTAGCCCCCACAGATACGCAGTATTTT. Encoded protein: CASSFGVAPTDTQYF.

The rearrangement uses TRBV9 and TRBJ2-1; 12 bases agree with TRBD1. Germline V gene data show CDR1 as SGDLS and CDR2 as YYNGEE. CDR3 length equals 15 residues. V was pared by 4 bases and J by 6 bases, with 5 bases of the junction left unmatched. For the CDR3, the DNA is TGTGCCAGCAGCCCTTGGGGACAGGGGGCCAATGAGCAGTTCTTC. Translation gives CASSPWGQGANEQFF.

The chain uses TRBV19 and TRBJ1-1, with TRBD1 identical over 12 bases. The CDR3 runs 15 residues. CDR1 LNHDA and CDR2 SQIVND come from the germline V gene (reference sequence). V shed 3 bases, J shed 10 bases, and the junction held 9 bases outside the gene matches. Written as DNA, the CDR3 is TGTGCCAGTAGTATTGTGGGACAGGGGGCTTTGGTAGCTTTCTTT. Protein sequence: CASSIVGQGALVAFF.

This clone appeared a few times. The CDR3 loop reads CASNRDIGQPQHF. The CDR3 DNA reads TGTGCCAGCAACCGGGACATAGGTCAGCCCCAGCATTTT. The chain recombines TRBV2 with TRBJ1-5; tentative D call: TRBD1 (6 bases). CDR3 size: 13 residues. From germline, CDR1 is SNHLY and CDR2 FYNNEI. Trimming took off 7 bases at V and 6 bases at J, with 13 bases between the two ends.

The chain is built from TRBV9 and TRBJ1-2, with TRBD1 as a possible D gene (6 bases). The CDR3 length is 15 residues. Germline V CDR1 and CDR2: SGDLS, YYNGEE. V was trimmed by 3 bases and J by 8 bases, leaving 20 bases between them. CDR3 DNA sequence: TGTGCCAGCAGCGGTGAGGACAGTAAATTCCGGGGCTACACCTTC. It encodes CASSGEDSKFRGYTF.

V gene TRBV18 combines with J gene TRBJ1-6; D is uncertain. The CDR3 contains 14 residues. V was pared by 0 bases and J by 10 bases, with 10 bases between. Germline V gene lookup returns CDR1 KGHSH and CDR2 LQKENI. This CDR3 reads CASSPPWERSPLHF. For the CDR3, the DNA is TGTGCCAGCTCACCACCGTGGGAGAGGTCACCCCTCCACTTT.

This rearrangement joins TRBV15 to TRBJ2-7, with TRBD1 matching 8 bases. Germline loops: CDR1 LNHNV, CDR2 YYDKDF (reference sequence). The J segment lost 5 bases and the V segment lost 3 bases, leaving 12 bases of the junction unmatched. This CDR3 contains 16 residues. This CDR3 reads CATSSGQGFSSHEQYF. The CDR3 nucleotides read TGTGCCACCAGCAGCGGACAGGGCTTTAGTAGCCACGAGCAGTACTTC.

This chain links TRBV11-3 with TRBJ2-3; TRBD2 aligns across 11 bases. The CDR3 sequence is 16 residues long. Germline CDR1 SGHNT, CDR2 YENEEA. J gave up 1 base and V 0 bases, and 0 bases lay outside the gene matches. The CDR3 DNA reads as TGTGCCAGCAGCTTAGAGGGACTAGCGGGCACAGATACGCAGTATTTT. It translates to CASSLEGLAGTDTQYF. Full variable domain (rest looked up from reference TRBV11-3 and TRBJ2-3): EAGVVQSPRYKIIEKKQPVAFWCNPISGHNTLYWYLQNLGQGPELLIRYENEEAVDDSQLPKDRFSAERLKGVDSTLKIQPAELGDSAVYLCASSLEGLAGTDTQYFGPGTRLTVL.

V usage is TRBV27 and J usage is TRBJ2-7, with 12 positions matching TRBD2. This CDR3 is built from 17 residues. The V gene end was trimmed by 5 bases and the J gene end by 0 bases; junction bases not matched to a gene: 8. The germline V gene has CDR1 MNHEY and CDR2 SMNVEV (reference sequence). CDR3: CASSLRTSGAFSYEQYF. The CDR3 region has the DNA TGTGCCAGCAGTCTCAGGACTAGCGGGGCCTTCTCCTACGAGCAGTACTTC.

The chain uses TRBV18 and TRBJ2-2; 7 nucleotides match TRBD1. CDR1 and CDR2 (germline): KGHSH, LQKENI. V trimming: 2 bases; J trimming: 6 bases; junction bases outside the gene matches: 6. This CDR3 is 15 amino acids long. This CDR3 is CASSPNRQGSGELFF. The DNA for the CDR3 is TGTGCCAGCTCACCAAACAGACAGGGCTCCGGGGAGCTGTTTTTT.

The V call is TRBV10-3, the J call TRBJ1-5, with 7 bases that match TRBD1. Germline CDR1 is ENHRY and CDR2 is SYGVKD. This CDR3 spans 16 amino acids. With 2 bases clipped from V and 8 bases from J, the junction kept 12 bases outside the gene matches. CDR3 amino acids: CAISETGVGRLEPQHF. Written as DNA, the CDR3 is TGTGCCATCAGTGAGACAGGGGTTGGTCGATTGGAGCCCCAGCATTTT.

As for this clone: Other DNA sequences in the sample encode the same CDR3. The rearrangement links TRBV9 to TRBJ2-2; D gene unclear. Germline values: CDR1 SGDLS, CDR2 YYNGEE. This CDR3 is 12 amino acids long. With 4 bases removed from V and 4 bases from J, the gap between germline ends came to 5 bases. DNA for the CDR3: TGTGCCAGCAGCCCAGGCACCGGGGAGCTGTTTTTT. Protein product: CASSPGTGELFF.

A note on this clone: A junction boundary mismatches the germline segment, possibly from a read error. The genes are TRBV10-3 and TRBJ1-1, with 8 bases aligning to TRBD1. CDR1 and CDR2 from the germline V gene are ENHRY and SYGVKD. This CDR3 spans 14 amino acids. CDR3 region: CAITETGANTEAFF. The CDR3 nucleotides are TGTGCCATCACTGAGACAGGGGCGAACACTGAAGCTTTCTTT.

The rearrangement uses TRBV28 and TRBJ2-1; possibly TRBD1 for D (5 bases). The CDR3 length is 13 residues. Trimming stripped 10 bases from V and 7 bases from J, with 17 bases between. CDR1 MDHEN and CDR2 SYDVKM come from the germline V gene. Written as DNA, the CDR3 is TGTGCCAACAAGGACACCCTAGGAAATGAGCAGTTCTTC. Translated, it gives CANKDTLGNEQFF.